These T cell receptor beta chains were read from a single sample in a study of siplizumab effects on memory and regulatory T cells. Only in-frame clones appear in the TCRdb table, and some are missing; sequencing was by immunoSEQ multiplex PCR. The table lists 65,000 to 90,000 clones, 93% of them singletons. The specimen sequenced was CD8+ T cells sorted from blood. The receptors were sampled from a human donor in good health. CDR3s include the opening cysteine and the closing phenylalanine or tryptophan. A D gene is named only where the DNA matches it firmly. The size of a clone is reported for some rows only, either as once, few or many, or as a class for expanded clones.

v_gene,len,j_gene,abundance,d_gene,CDR3aa,CDR3nt
TRBV5-1,12,TRBJ1-2,.,.,CASSRYGSGYTF,TGCGCCAGCAGCCGCTACGGGAGTGGCTACACCTTC
TRBV30,15,TRBJ1-5,once,.,CAWSVLEGGFQPQHF,TGTGCCTGGAGTGTACTCGAAGGGGGGTTCCAGCCCCAGCATTTT
TRBV19,12,TRBJ2-3,.,.,CASSIISDTQYF,TGTGCCAGTAGTATAATCTCAGATACGCAGTATTTT
TRBV28,12,TRBJ1-3,.,.,CASTGAGNTIYF,TGTGCCAGCACCGGTGCTGGAAACACCATATATTTT
TRBV4-3,15,TRBJ1-2,.,TRBD1,CASSLGTGDYYGYTF,TGCGCCAGCAGCCTAGGGACAGGGGATTACTATGGCTACACCTTC
TRBV19,15,TRBJ1-2,.,.,CASMFYSGSNYGYTF,TGTGCCAGTATGTTCTATTCCGGTTCTAACTATGGCTACACCTTC
TRBV27,15,TRBJ2-1,.,TRBD2,CASSFSGRLYNEQFF,TGTGCCAGCAGTTTTTCCGGGAGGCTCTACAATGAGCAGTTCTTC
TRBV7-8,14,TRBJ1-3,.,.,CASSLEGSGNTIYF,TGTGCCAGCAGCTTAGAGGGTTCCGGAAACACCATATATTTT
TRBV27,15,TRBJ1-2,.,.,CASSLARDASSGYTF,TGTGCCAGCAGTTTGGCCAGGGATGCAAGTAGTGGCTACACCTTC
TRBV10-2,12,TRBJ1-3,once,.,CASYSSGNTIYF,TGCGCCAGCTACAGCTCTGGAAACACCATATATTTT
TRBV6-5,14,TRBJ2-1,.,TRBD1,CASSPAGTGVEQFF,TGTGCCAGCAGTCCAGCCGGGACAGGGGTTGAGCAGTTCTTC
TRBV19,13,TRBJ2-7,.,.,CASSIIFTDEQYF,TGTGCCAGTAGTATTATCTTCACGGACGAGCAGTACTTC
TRBV4-2,16,TRBJ2-1,.,TRBD1,CASSPSPGTAYNEQFF,TGTGCCAGCAGCCCAAGTCCCGGGACAGCGTACAATGAGCAGTTCTTC
TRBV18,14,TRBJ2-7,.,TRBD1,CASSPTDRWQEQYF,TGTGCCAGCTCACCTACGGACAGGTGGCAAGAGCAGTACTTC
TRBV7-6,15,TRBJ2-3,.,TRBD1,CASSLAGTGGDTQYF,TGTGCCAGCAGCTTAGCAGGGACAGGGGGAGATACGCAGTATTTT
TRBV11-2,17,TRBJ2-7,.,TRBD1,CASSLVGPGQGIYEQYF,TGTGCCAGCAGCTTAGTTGGGCCGGGACAGGGGATCTACGAGCAGTACTTC
TRBV19,14,TRBJ1-5,.,.,CASSSLGGVQPQHF,TGTGCCAGTAGTTCCTTGGGGGGGGTTCAGCCCCAGCATTTT
TRBV7-9,17,TRBJ2-1,.,.,CASSSDLTRSSYNEQFF,TGTGCCAGCAGTTCCGATCTGACTAGGAGCTCCTACAATGAGCAGTTCTTC
TRBV7-9,13,TRBJ2-7,once,TRBD1,CASSLDLTGGRYF,TGTGCCAGCAGCTTAGATCTGACAGGGGGCCGGTACTTC
TRBV7-2,15,TRBJ2-1,.,TRBD2,CASNPSGGLLNEQFF,TGTGCCAGCAATCCATCGGGGGGACTATTAAATGAGCAGTTCTTC
TRBV27,15,TRBJ1-2,.,.,CASSLTGNPNYGYTF,TGTGCCAGCAGTTTAACTGGGAACCCGAACTATGGCTACACCTTC
TRBV11-2,14,TRBJ2-1,.,TRBD1,CASSLTGEWNEQFF,TGTGCCAGCAGCTTAACAGGGGAATGGAATGAGCAGTTCTTC
TRBV11-2,15,TRBJ2-1,.,TRBD2,CASSVTSGAYNEQFF,TGTGCCAGCAGCGTTACTAGCGGGGCCTACAATGAGCAGTTCTTC
TRBV4-3,15,TRBJ1-5,.,.,CASSQEAGTGQPQHF,TGCGCCAGCAGCCAAGAGGCAGGGACGGGGCAGCCCCAGCATTTT
TRBV29-1,10,TRBJ1-1,few,.,CSALNTEAFF,TGCAGCGCCTTAAACACTGAAGCTTTCTTT
TRBV27,15,TRBJ1-4,.,.,CASSFGASTNEKLFF,TGTGCCAGCAGTTTCGGGGCCTCAACTAATGAAAAACTGTTTTTT
TRBV7-3,13,TRBJ2-3,.,.,CASSSIPTDTQYF,TGTGCCAGCAGCTCAATCCCCACAGATACGCAGTATTTT
TRBV27,13,TRBJ2-1,.,TRBD1,CASSLTGAGEQFF,TGTGCCAGCAGCCTGACAGGGGCGGGTGAGCAGTTCTTC
TRBV7-9,15,TRBJ1-5,.,TRBD1,CASSPQGASNQPQHF,TGTGCCAGCAGCCCACAGGGGGCGAGCAATCAGCCCCAGCATTTT
TRBV7-8,16,TRBJ2-3,.,TRBD2,CASSHSSGGVTDTQYF,TGTGCCAGCAGCCACTCGAGCGGGGGGGTAACAGATACGCAGTATTTT
TRBV5-4,14,TRBJ2-7,.,TRBD2,CASSPSGGSYEQYF,TGTGCCAGCAGCCCTAGCGGCGGCTCTTACGAGCAGTACTTC
TRBV5-1,14,TRBJ2-7,.,TRBD2,CASSLASGGYEQYF,TGCGCCAGCAGCCTTGCTAGCGGGGGGTACGAGCAGTACTTC
TRBV18,16,TRBJ2-3,.,TRBD2,CASSPRPSGGADTQYF,TGTGCCAGCTCACCACGACCTAGCGGGGGGGCAGATACGCAGTATTTT
TRBV5-6,13,TRBJ1-1,once,.,CASRVGEWGEAFF,TGTGCCAGCAGGGTTGGTGAGTGGGGGGAAGCTTTCTTT
TRBV7-9,14,TRBJ1-1,.,.,CASSPRGEDTEAFF,TGTGCCAGCAGCCCCCGCGGGGAGGACACTGAAGCTTTCTTT
TRBV5-1,14,TRBJ2-7,.,.,CASGPVSGTYEQYF,TGCGCCAGCGGACCTGTTAGCGGAACCTACGAGCAGTACTTC
TRBV4-1,12,TRBJ1-1,.,.,CASSQGNTEAFF,TGCGCCAGCAGCCAAGGGAACACTGAAGCTTTCTTT
TRBV6-4,17,TRBJ2-3,.,TRBD2,CASSDSISSGGTDTQYF,TGTGCCAGCAGTGACTCGATTTCGAGCGGGGGCACAGATACGCAGTATTTT
TRBV7-3,13,TRBJ2-7,once,TRBD1,CATGQGEGYEQYF,TGTGCCACCGGACAGGGTGAGGGATACGAGCAGTACTTC
TRBV9,13,TRBJ2-7,once,.,CASSGVLDYEQYF,TGTGCCAGCAGCGGGGTCCTCGACTACGAGCAGTACTTC
TRBV6-5,14,TRBJ1-1,.,.,CASSVTLGNTEAFF,TGTGCCAGCAGTGTTACTTTGGGGAACACTGAAGCTTTCTTT
TRBV9,14,TRBJ1-1,.,TRBD1,CASSVEGASTEAFF,TGTGCCAGCAGCGTAGAGGGGGCTAGCACTGAAGCTTTCTTT
TRBV29-1,15,TRBJ2-7,.,TRBD2,CSVRSTTSGEGEQYF,TGCAGCGTTCGCTCCACGACTAGCGGGGAGGGCGAGCAGTACTTC
TRBV12-5,16,TRBJ1-1,.,TRBD1,CASGLPSQGGNTEAFF,TGTGCTAGTGGTTTGCCCTCACAGGGGGGGAACACTGAAGCTTTCTTT
TRBV27,19,TRBJ2-1,medium-sized,TRBD2,CASRGRGLAGGPVNNEQFF,TGTGCCAGCAGGGGCCGGGGACTAGCGGGGGGGCCCGTTAACAATGAGCAGTTCTTC
TRBV6-4,18,TRBJ2-5,.,TRBD1,CASTKIGGRTGDQETQYF,TGTGCCAGCACCAAGATAGGAGGCAGGACAGGGGATCAAGAGACCCAGTACTTC
TRBV5-5,15,TRBJ2-3,.,.,CASSPVGLGSDTQYF,TGTGCCAGCAGCCCGGTGGGGCTGGGGTCCGATACGCAGTATTTT
TRBV6-5,16,TRBJ2-2,.,TRBD2,CASSYSKLAGGGELFF,TGTGCCAGCAGTTACTCGAAACTAGCGGGGGGCGGGGAGCTGTTTTTT
TRBV29-1,13,TRBJ2-2,few,TRBD2,CSVDSGSTGELFF,TGCAGCGTCGACAGCGGGAGCACCGGGGAGCTGTTTTTT
TRBV9,15,TRBJ2-3,.,TRBD2,CASSLTGGGTDTQYF,TGTGCCAGCAGCCTGACCGGGGGGGGCACAGATACGCAGTATTTT
TRBV29-1,17,TRBJ1-5,once,.,CSVRDMGEDYSNQPQHF,TGCAGCGTCCGGGACATGGGAGAGGATTATAGCAATCAGCCCCAGCATTTT
TRBV13,13,TRBJ2-7,.,.,CASSQTDSYEQYF,TGTGCCAGCAGCCAGACCGATTCCTACGAGCAGTACTTC
TRBV15,16,TRBJ2-3,once,TRBD2,CATSRERGWGTDTQYF,TGTGCCACCAGCAGGGAGCGGGGGTGGGGCACAGATACGCAGTATTTT
TRBV9,13,TRBJ2-1,.,TRBD2,CASAGGGGNEQFF,TGTGCCAGCGCTGGCGGGGGGGGAAATGAGCAGTTCTTC
TRBV19,14,TRBJ2-7,once,.,CASSNWGPSDEQYF,TGTGCCAGTAGTAATTGGGGTCCGTCGGACGAGCAGTACTTC